The present entry profiles one T cell receptor beta chain with its context. Residents of about two dozen US areas, aged roughly 18 to 89 years, made up the participants. Allocation to cohorts depended on clinical history reported by the participants. Exposed participants came across a COVID-19 case within 2 weeks before study entry. In the authors' methods: How many nucleated cells were present was estimated from reference gene primer amplification. Only in-frame clones appear in the TCRdb table, and some are missing; sequencing was by immunoSEQ multiplex PCR. V, J and clone size derive from that table, while D and trimming were established from the DNA sequence. The sample contains 300,000 to 350,000 clones, more than 70% of which appear only once. Unmatched junction bases numbered 6, after V lost 0 bases and J lost 0 bases. The CDR3 is 18 residues long. This specimen belongs to a study of blood T cell repertoires in COVID-19.

This clonotype was obtained from a woman in her twenties or thirties who had been exposed to COVID-19. V usage is TRBV6-7 and J usage is TRBJ1-5, with 9 bases lining up with TRBD1. TRBV6-7 is designated an ORF whose function remains uncertain. The sample taken for sequencing was PBMCs or T cells enriched from blood (not recorded which). CDR3 amino acids: CASSYSHTGGYSNQPQHF. DNA for the CDR3: TGTGCCAGCAGTTACTCCCATACAGGGGGCTATAGCAATCAGCCCCAGCATTTT.